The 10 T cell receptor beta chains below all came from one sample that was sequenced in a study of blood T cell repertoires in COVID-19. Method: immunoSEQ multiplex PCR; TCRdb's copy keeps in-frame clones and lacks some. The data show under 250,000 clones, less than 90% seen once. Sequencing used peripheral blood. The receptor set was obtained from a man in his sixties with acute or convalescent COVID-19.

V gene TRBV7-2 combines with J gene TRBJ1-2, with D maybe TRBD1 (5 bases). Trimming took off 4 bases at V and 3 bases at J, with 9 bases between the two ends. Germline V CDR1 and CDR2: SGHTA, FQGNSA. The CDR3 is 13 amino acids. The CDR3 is CASSWEGDYGYTF. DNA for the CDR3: TGTGCCAGCAGCTGGGAAGGGGACTATGGCTACACCTTC.

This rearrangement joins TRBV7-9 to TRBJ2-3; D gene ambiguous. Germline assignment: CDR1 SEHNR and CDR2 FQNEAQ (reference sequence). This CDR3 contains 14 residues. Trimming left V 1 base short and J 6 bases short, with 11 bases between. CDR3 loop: CASSLGEDLDTQYF. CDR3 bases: TGTGCCAGCAGCTTAGGAGAGGATCTTGATACGCAGTATTTT.

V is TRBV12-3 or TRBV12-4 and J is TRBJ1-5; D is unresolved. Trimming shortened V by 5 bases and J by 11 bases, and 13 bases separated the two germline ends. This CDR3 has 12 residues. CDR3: CASSTSPSSQHF. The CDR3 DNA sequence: TGTGCCAGCAGTACCAGTCCTTCTTCCCAGCATTTT.

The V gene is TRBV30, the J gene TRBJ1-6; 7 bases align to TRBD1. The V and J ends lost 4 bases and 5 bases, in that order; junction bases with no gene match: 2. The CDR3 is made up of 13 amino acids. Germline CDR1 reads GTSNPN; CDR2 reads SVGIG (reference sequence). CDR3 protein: CAWTTGDNSPLHF. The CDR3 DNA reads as TGTGCCTGGACTACAGGGGATAATTCACCCCTCCACTTT.

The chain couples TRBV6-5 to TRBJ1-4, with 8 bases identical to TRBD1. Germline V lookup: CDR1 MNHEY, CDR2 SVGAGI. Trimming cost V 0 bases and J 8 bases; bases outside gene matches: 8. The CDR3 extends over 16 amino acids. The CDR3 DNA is TGTGCCAGCAGTTACTCCTCCGGGACAGGATCGGAAAAACTGTTTTTT. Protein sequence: CASSYSSGTGSEKLFF.

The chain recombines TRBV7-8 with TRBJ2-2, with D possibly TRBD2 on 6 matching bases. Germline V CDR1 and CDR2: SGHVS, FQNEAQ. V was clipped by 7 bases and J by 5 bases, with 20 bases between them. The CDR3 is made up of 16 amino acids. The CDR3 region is CASTYRGVAGTGELFF. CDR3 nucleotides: TGTGCCAGCACATACCGAGGGGTCGCGGGGACCGGGGAGCTGTTTTTT.

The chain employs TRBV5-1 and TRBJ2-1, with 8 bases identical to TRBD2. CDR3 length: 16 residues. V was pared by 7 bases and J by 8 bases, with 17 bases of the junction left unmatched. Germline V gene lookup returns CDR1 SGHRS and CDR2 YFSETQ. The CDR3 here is CASGQGLAISSDEQFF. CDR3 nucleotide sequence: TGCGCCAGCGGCCAAGGACTAGCTATCAGCTCGGATGAGCAGTTCTTC.

CDR3 in amino acids: CATSEAGIWNEQFF. The CDR3, as DNA: TGTGCCACCAGTGAGGCAGGGATTTGGAATGAGCAGTTCTTC. The rearrangement links TRBV24-1 to TRBJ2-1; the D gene is possibly TRBD1 (5 bases). The CDR3 consists of 14 residues. Germline V gene sequence: CDR1 KGHDR, CDR2 SFDVKD. V was shortened by 4 bases and J by 7 bases, with 13 bases between the two germline ends.

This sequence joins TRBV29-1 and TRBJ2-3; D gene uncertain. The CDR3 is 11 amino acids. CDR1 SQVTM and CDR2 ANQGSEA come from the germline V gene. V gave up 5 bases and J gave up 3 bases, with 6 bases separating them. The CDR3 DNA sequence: TGCAGCGTTTTTCTAACAGATACGCAGTATTTT. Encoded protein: CSVFLTDTQYF.

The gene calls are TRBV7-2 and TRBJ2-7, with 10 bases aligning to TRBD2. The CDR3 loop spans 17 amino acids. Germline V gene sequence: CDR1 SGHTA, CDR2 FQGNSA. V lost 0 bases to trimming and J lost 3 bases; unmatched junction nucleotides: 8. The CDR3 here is CASSLAASGSQFYEQYF. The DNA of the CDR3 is TGTGCCAGCAGCTTAGCGGCTAGCGGGAGCCAATTCTACGAGCAGTACTTC.